The clone carrying this TCR beta chain showed up just a few times. Its antigen is currently unknown. TCRdb fed the reads into MiXCR, producing one record per CDR3 protein. The sample has around 200,000 distinct CDR3 sequences; approximately 18% are singletons. The source of the sample is a study of T cell repertoires in cytomegalovirus infection. Study as a whole: Shared public TCR beta signatures pointed to both CMV infection and a matching HLA type. Findings and limits, study-wide: Cumulative public TCR beta family frequency identified carriers of CMV plus the relevant HLA. The response measured ex vivo was dominated by TCR beta clonotypes (HLA-C-restricted and CMV-specific).

Germline V CDR1 and CDR2: SGHTA, FQGNSA. The CDR3 has 14 amino acids. Trimming removed 3 bases at V and 8 bases at J, with 14 bases between. Sequencing was done on a sample of CD8+ T cells from PBMCs. The receptor comes from a human donor in good health (CMV status not recorded). Some clones in this sample may be carry-over from other donors' samples. The gene calls are TRBV7-2 and TRBJ2-1, with D tentatively TRBD1 (5 bases). In DNA, the CDR3 is TGTGCCAGCAGCTTCGCAAGGGGATTCGATGAGCAGTTCTTC. Translation gives CASSFARGFDEQFF.